These 15 T cell receptor beta chains originate from one sample sequenced in a study of T cell responses to AZD1222 COVID-19 vaccine. Here immunoSEQ multiplex PCR was the method, and the copy in TCRdb shows in-frame clones only, minus some. The table shows approximately 130,000 clones, with around 90% occurring only once. The sequencing used peripheral blood, collected on day 0 of AZD1222 vaccination. The receptors originated from an adult in good health.

The CDR3 DNA is TGTGCCAGTAGTACTGGACAGGGGTCGGGCAATCAGCCCCAGCATTTT. Translated: CASSTGQGSGNQPQHF. V gene TRBV19 combines with J gene TRBJ1-5; 9 positions agree with TRBD1. Trimming removed 4 bases from V and 2 bases from J; junction bases left unmatched: 6. CDR1 is LNHDA, CDR2 SQIVND, per germline (reference sequence). The CDR3 extends over 16 amino acids. Supplemented by reference TRBV19 and TRBJ1-5, the full variable domain reads DGGITQSPKYLFRKEGQNVTLSCEQNLNHDAMYWYRQDPGQGLRLIYYSQIVNDFQKGDIAEGYSVSREKKESFPLTVTSAQKNPTAFYLCASSTGQGSGNQPQHFGDGTRLSIL.

This chain links TRBV7-9 with TRBJ2-7; 10 positions agree with TRBD2. Germline CDR1 is SEHNR and CDR2 is FQNEAQ (reference sequence). J was trimmed by 13 bases and V by 6 bases; bases with no gene match: 9. The CDR3 contains 12 residues. Here the CDR3 reads CASRGSGLALYF. CDR3 bases: TGTGCCAGCAGGGGGTCGGGACTAGCGCTCTACTTC.

This chain uses TRBV14 with TRBJ2-2, with D maybe TRBD1 (5 bases). This CDR3 is built from 14 residues. The germline gives CDR1 SGHDN, CDR2 FVKESK. Trimming left V 4 bases short and J 3 bases short, with 9 bases between. CDR3 sequence: CASSPRVYTGELFF. In nucleotides, the CDR3 is TGTGCCAGCAGCCCCAGGGTTTACACCGGGGAGCTGTTTTTT.

The V gene is TRBV12-3 or TRBV12-4, the J gene TRBJ1-1; no clear D gene. The length of the CDR3 is 12 residues. V lost 6 bases to trimming and J lost 8 bases, with 13 bases between them. CDR3 nucleotides: TGTGCCAGCAGCTCCCCTGGCGGGGAAGCTTTCTTT. This translates into CASSSPGGEAFF.

V usage is TRBV7-2 and J usage is TRBJ2-7; D gene unclear. Per the germline V gene, CDR1 is SGHTA and CDR2 is FQGNSA. The V gene lost 3 bases and the J gene lost 0 bases, with 9 bases spanning the gap. The CDR3 runs 14 residues. CDR3 bases: TGTGCCAGCAGCTTTACTCGGAGCTCCTACGAGCAGTACTTC. Protein product: CASSFTRSSYEQYF.

This clone turned up a few times. The rearrangement uses TRBV11-2 and TRBJ2-1; D remains unclear. V lost 0 bases, J lost 0 bases, and 6 bases lay in between. The CDR3 covers 15 residues. Germline values: CDR1 SGHAT, CDR2 FQNNGV. CDR3 in DNA: TGTGCCAGCAGCTTAGATGGCAGCTCCTACAATGAGCAGTTCTTC. It yields the protein CASSLDGSSYNEQFF.

V usage is TRBV7-2 and J usage is TRBJ1-1; 7 bases line up with TRBD1. J gave up 0 bases and V 6 bases, and 4 bases lay outside the gene matches. CDR3 length: 14 amino acids. CDR1 and CDR2 from the germline V gene are SGHTA and FQGNSA. The CDR3 DNA reads TGTGCCAGCAGACGGGACAGACTGAACACTGAAGCTTTCTTT. Amino acids: CASRRDRLNTEAFF.

J is TRBJ1-6 and V is TRBV30; D is unclear. V dropped 1 base and J dropped 9 bases, with 10 bases sitting between them. CDR1 is GTSNPN and CDR2 is SVGIG in the germline V gene (reference sequence). This CDR3 spans 13 amino acids. CDR3 sequence reads: CAWSGYRGSPLHF. In nucleotides, the CDR3 is TGTGCCTGGAGTGGGTATCGGGGTTCACCCCTCCACTTT. The whole variable domain, filled in from reference TRBV30 and TRBJ1-6, reads SQTIHQWPATLVQPVGSPLSLECTVEGTSNPNLYWYRQAAGRGLQLLFYSVGIGQISSEVPQNLSASRPQDRQFILSSKKLLLSDSGFYLCAWSGYRGSPLHFGNGTRLTVT.

The chain combines TRBV7-8 with TRBJ1-3; D not certain. Trimming left V 2 bases short and J 0 bases short, with 8 bases between. This CDR3 spans 15 amino acids. Germline assignment: CDR1 SGHVS and CDR2 FQNEAQ. The CDR3, as DNA: TGTGCCAGCAGCTTACAGTACGGCTCTGGAAACACCATATATTTT. Translated, it gives CASSLQYGSGNTIYF.

The gene calls are TRBV6-5 and TRBJ2-7; D may be TRBD2 (5 bases). V was cut by 5 bases and J by 7 bases, with 21 bases left in between. Germline CDR1 MNHEY, CDR2 SVGAGI. The CDR3 runs 15 residues. The CDR3, as DNA: TGTGCCAGCAGTAGCCGGGCCCGGGGAACTAGTGAGCAGTACTTC. As protein: CASSSRARGTSEQYF.

The rearrangement links TRBV7-2 to TRBJ2-1, with 9 bases aligning to TRBD1. The CDR3 extends over 15 amino acids. Germline CDR1 and CDR2: SGHTA and FQGNSA. V was pared by 3 bases and J by 2 bases, with 2 bases of the junction left unmatched. The CDR3 nucleotides are TGTGCCAGCAGCTTGGGACAGGGCCCCTACAATGAGCAGTTCTTC. Translated, it gives CASSLGQGPYNEQFF.

This chain links TRBV7-9 with TRBJ1-3; D may be TRBD1 (5 bases). The CDR3 is 16 residues long. Between the trimmed V and J ends, which lost 3 bases and 0 bases, there was a span of 12 bases. Germline V gene data show CDR1 as SEHNR and CDR2 as FQNEAQ (reference sequence). CDR3 sequence reads: CASSFRAGTSGNTIYF. Here the CDR3 DNA reads TGTGCCAGCAGCTTCCGGGCGGGGACCTCTGGAAACACCATATATTTT.

The V and J genes are TRBV15 and TRBJ1-6; no clear D gene. V lost 0 bases, J lost 14 bases, and 8 bases lay in between. Germline V gene lookup returns CDR1 LNHNV and CDR2 YYDKDF (reference sequence). The CDR3 loop spans 12 amino acids. The DNA for the CDR3 is TGTGCCACCAGCAGAGATTCTGGCACCCTCCACTTT. Its translation: CATSRDSGTLHF.

This sequence joins TRBV29-1 and TRBJ2-3, with 13 bases matching TRBD2. V lost 4 bases to trimming and J lost 6 bases; unmatched junction nucleotides: 7. This CDR3 has 15 amino acids. From germline, CDR1 is SQVTM and CDR2 ANQGSEA. The CDR3 bases are TGCAGCGTTGGCGGACTAGCGGGGGTACGGGATACGCAGTATTTT. This translates into CSVGGLAGVRDTQYF.

In this sample, this clone turned up once. The chain couples TRBV7-3 to TRBJ1-1; TRBD1 matches 11 bases. The V gene's germline CDR1 is SGHTA and CDR2 FQGTGA. This CDR3 region has 19 residues. With 4 bases clipped from V and 4 bases from J, the junction kept 17 bases outside the gene matches. CDR3 sequence reads: CASSSRGGLRGTGGTEAFF. DNA for the CDR3: TGTGCCAGCAGCTCCCGGGGGGGATTGCGCGGGACAGGGGGCACTGAAGCTTTCTTT.